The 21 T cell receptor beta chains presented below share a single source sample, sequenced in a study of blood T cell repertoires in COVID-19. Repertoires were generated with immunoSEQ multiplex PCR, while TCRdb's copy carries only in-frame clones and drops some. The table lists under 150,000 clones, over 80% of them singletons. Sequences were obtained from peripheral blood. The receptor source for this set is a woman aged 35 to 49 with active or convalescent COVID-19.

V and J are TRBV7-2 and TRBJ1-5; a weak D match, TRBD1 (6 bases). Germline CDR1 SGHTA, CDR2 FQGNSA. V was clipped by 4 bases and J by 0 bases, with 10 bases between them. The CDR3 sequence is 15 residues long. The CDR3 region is CASSYQGTSNQPQHF. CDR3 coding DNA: TGTGCCAGCAGCTATCAGGGGACTAGCAATCAGCCCCAGCATTTT.

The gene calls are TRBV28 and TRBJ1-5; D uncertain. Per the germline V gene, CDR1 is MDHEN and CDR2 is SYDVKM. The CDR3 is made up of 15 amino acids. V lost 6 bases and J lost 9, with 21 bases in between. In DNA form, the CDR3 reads TGTGCCAGCAGCTTTAGCCCTGCCGCATCCCGGCCCCAGCATTTT. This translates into CASSFSPAASRPQHF.

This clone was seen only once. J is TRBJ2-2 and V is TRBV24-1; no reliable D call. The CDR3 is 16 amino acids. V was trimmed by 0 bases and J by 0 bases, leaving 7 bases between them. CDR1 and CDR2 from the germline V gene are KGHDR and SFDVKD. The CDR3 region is CATSDLKETNTGELFF. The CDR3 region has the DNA TGTGCCACCAGTGATTTGAAGGAGACGAACACCGGGGAGCTGTTTTTT.

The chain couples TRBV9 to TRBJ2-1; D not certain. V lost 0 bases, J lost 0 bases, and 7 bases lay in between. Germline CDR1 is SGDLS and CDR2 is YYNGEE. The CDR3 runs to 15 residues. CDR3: CASSVVVASYNEQFF. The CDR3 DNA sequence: TGTGCCAGCAGCGTAGTGGTAGCCTCCTACAATGAGCAGTTCTTC.

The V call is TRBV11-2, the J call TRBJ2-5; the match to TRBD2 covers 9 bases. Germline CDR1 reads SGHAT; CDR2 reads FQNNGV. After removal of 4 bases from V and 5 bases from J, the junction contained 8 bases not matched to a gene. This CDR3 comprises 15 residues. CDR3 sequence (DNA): TGTGCCAGCAGCTCGTTTGCGGGAGGGCTGGAGACCCAGTACTTC. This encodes CASSSFAGGLETQYF.

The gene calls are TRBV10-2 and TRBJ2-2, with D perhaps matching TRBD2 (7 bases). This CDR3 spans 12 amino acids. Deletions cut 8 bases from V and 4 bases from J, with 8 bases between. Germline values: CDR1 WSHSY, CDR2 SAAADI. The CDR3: CASGGATGELFF. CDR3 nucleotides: TGCGCCAGCGGGGGGGCCACCGGGGAGCTGTTTTTT.

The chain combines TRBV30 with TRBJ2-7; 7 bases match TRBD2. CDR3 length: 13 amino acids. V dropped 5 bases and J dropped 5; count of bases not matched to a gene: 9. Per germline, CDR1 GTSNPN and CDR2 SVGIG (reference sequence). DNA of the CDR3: TGTGCCTGGGGAAGCGGGACGTCCCACGAGCAGTACTTC. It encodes CAWGSGTSHEQYF.

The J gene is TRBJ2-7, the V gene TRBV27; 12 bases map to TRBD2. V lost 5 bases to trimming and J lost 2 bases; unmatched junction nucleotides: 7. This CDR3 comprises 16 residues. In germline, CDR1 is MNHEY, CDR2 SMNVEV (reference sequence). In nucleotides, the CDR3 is TGTGCCAGCAGTGGATATCCTAGCGGGAGGGCCTACGAGCAGTACTTC. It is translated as CASSGYPSGRAYEQYF.

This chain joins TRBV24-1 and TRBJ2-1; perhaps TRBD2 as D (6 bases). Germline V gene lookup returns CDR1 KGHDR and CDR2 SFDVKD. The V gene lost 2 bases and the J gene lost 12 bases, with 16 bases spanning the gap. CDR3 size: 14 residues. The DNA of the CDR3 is TGTGCCACCAGTGATTCCCCTAGCGCCCTGGGGCAGTTCTTC. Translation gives CATSDSPSALGQFF.

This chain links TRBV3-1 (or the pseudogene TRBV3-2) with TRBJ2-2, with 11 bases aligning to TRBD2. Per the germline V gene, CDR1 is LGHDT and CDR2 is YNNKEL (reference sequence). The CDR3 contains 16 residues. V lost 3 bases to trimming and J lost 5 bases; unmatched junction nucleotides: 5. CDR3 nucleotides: TGTGCCAGCAGCCAGATAGCGGGGGGGAGTACCGGGGAGCTGTTTTTT. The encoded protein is CASSQIAGGSTGELFF.

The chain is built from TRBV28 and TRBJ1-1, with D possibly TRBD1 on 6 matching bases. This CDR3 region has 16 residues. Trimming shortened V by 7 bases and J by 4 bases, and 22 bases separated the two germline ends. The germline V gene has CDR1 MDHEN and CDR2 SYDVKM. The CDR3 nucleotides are TGTGCCAGCACCCTTCCCCCTGGGGCAGGGGCCACTGAAGCTTTCTTT. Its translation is CASTLPPGAGATEAFF.

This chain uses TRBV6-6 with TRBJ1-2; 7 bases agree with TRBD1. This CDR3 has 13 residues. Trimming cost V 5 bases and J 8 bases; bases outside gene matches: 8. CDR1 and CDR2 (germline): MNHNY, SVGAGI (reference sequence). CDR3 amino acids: CASSTYRGWGYTF. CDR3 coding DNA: TGTGCCAGCAGTACTTACAGGGGTTGGGGCTACACCTTC.

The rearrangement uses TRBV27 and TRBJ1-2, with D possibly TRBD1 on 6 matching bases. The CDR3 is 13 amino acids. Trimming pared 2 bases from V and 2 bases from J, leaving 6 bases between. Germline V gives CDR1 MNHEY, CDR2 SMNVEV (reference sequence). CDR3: CASSLGQNYGYTF. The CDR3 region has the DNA TGTGCCAGCAGTTTAGGACAGAACTATGGCTACACCTTC.

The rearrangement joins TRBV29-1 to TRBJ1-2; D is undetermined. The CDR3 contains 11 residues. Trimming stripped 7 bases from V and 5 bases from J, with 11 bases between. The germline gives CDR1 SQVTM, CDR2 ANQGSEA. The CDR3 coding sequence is TGCAGCGCATCGGGTCTTTATGGCTACACCTTC. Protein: CSASGLYGYTF.

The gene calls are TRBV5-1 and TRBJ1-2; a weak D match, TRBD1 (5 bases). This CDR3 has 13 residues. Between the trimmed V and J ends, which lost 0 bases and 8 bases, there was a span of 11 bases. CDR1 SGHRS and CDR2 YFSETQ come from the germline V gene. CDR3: CASSLGQGSGYTF. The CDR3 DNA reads TGCGCCAGCAGCTTGGGGCAGGGAAGCGGCTACACCTTC.

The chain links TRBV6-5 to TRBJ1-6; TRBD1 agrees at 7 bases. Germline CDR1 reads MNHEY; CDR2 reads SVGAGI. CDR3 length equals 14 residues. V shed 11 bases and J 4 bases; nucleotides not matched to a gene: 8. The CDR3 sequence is CAGASTGYNSPLHF. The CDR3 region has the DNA TGTGCCGGGGCCTCGACAGGGTATAATTCACCCCTCCACTTT.

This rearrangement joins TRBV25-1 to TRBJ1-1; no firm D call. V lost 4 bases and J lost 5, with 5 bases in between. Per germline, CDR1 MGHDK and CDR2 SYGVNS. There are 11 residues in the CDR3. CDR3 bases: TGTGCCAGCAGTGCGAGTACTGAAGCTTTCTTT. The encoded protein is CASSASTEAFF.

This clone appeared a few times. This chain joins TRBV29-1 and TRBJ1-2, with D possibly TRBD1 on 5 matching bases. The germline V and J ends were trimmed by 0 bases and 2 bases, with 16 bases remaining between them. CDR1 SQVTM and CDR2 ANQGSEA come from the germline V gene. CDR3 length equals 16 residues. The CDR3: CSVEDNAAGQNYGYTF. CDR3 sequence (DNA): TGCAGCGTTGAAGATAATGCGGCAGGGCAAAACTATGGCTACACCTTC.

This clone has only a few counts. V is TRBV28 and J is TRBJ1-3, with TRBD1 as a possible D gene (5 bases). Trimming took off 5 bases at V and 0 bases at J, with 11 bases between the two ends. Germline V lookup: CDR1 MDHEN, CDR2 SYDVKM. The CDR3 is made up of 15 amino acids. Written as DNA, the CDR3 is TGTGCCAGCAGTATAAGGGGTAGCTCTGGAAACACCATATATTTT. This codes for CASSIRGSSGNTIYF. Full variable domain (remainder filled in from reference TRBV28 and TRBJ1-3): DVKVTQSSRYLVKRTGEKVFLECVQDMDHENMFWYRQDPGLGLRLIYFSYDVKMKEKGDIPEGYSVSREKKERFSLILESASTNQTSMYLCASSIRGSSGNTIYFGEGSWLTVV.

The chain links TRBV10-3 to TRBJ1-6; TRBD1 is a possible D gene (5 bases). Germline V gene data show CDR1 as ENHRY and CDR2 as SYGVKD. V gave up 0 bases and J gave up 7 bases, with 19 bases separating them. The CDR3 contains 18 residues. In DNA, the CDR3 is TGTGCCATCAGTGAGTCGGGCCTCCTAGACAGAGGAAATTCACCCCTCCACTTT. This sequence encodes CAISESGLLDRGNSPLHF.

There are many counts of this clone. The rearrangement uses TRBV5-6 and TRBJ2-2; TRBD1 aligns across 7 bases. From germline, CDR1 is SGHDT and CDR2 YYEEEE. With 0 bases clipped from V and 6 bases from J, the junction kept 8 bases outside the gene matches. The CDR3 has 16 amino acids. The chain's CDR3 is CASSLEKGGEAGELFF. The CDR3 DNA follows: TGTGCCAGCAGCTTGGAGAAAGGGGGCGAGGCCGGGGAGCTGTTTTTT.